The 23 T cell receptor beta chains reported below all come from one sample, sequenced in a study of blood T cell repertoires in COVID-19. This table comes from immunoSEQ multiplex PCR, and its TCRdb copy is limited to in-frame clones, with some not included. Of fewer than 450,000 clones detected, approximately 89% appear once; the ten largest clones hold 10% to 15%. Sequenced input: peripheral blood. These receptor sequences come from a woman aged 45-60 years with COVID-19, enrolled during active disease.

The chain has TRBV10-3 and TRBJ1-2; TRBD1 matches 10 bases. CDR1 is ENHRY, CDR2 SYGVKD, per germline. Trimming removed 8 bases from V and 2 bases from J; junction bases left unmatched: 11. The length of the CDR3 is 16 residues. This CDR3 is CAIYETGGLMNYGYTF. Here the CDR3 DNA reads TGTGCCATCTACGAGACAGGGGGCTTGATGAACTATGGCTACACCTTC.

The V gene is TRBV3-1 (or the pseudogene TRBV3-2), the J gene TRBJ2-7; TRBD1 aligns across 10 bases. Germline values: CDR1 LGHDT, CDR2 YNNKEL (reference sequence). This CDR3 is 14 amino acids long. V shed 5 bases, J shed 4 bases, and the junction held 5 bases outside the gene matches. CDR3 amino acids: CASSSRQGAYEQYF. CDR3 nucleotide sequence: TGTGCCAGCAGCTCACGACAGGGGGCATACGAGCAGTACTTC.

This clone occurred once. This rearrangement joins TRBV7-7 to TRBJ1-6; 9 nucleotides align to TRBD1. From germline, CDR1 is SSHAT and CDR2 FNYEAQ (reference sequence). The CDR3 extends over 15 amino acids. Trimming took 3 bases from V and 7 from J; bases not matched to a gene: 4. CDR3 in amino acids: CASSLGTGLNSPLHF. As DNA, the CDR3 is TGTGCCAGCAGCTTGGGGACAGGGTTAAATTCACCCCTCCACTTT. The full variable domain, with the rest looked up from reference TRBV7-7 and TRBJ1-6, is GAGVSQSPRYKVTKRGQDVTLRCDPISSHATLYWYQQALGQGPEFLTYFNYEAQPDKSGLPSDRFSAERPEGSISTLTIQRTEQRDSAMYRCASSLGTGLNSPLHFGNGTRLTVT.

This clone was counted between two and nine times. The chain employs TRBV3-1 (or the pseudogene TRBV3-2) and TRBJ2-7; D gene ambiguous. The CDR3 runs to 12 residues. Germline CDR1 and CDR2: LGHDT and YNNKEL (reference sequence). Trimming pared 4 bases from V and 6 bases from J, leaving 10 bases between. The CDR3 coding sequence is TGTGCCAGCAGCCTGCCATCGGGCGAGCAGTACTTC. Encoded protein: CASSLPSGEQYF.

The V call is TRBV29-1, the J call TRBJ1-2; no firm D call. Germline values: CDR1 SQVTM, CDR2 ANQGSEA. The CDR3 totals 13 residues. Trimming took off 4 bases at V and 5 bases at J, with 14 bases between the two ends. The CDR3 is CSVAPLSGYGYTF. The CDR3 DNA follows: TGCAGCGTTGCACCTCTTTCGGGTTATGGCTACACCTTC.

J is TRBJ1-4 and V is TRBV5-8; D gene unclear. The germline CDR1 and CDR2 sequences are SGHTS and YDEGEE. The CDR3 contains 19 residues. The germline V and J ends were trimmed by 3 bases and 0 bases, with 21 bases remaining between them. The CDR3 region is CASSWPSRIDSATNEKLFF. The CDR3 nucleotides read TGTGCCAGCAGCTGGCCCTCCCGGATCGACTCTGCAACTAATGAAAAACTGTTTTTT.

The CDR3 nucleotides are TGTGCCAGCTCACCGAGCGGGCGCGGCATTCAGTACTTC. Protein sequence: CASSPSGRGIQYF. The genes are TRBV18 and TRBJ2-4; D perhaps matches TRBD2 (6 bases). Germline V gives CDR1 KGHSH, CDR2 LQKENI. Trimming took off 3 bases at V and 9 bases at J, with 12 bases between the two ends. The CDR3 has 13 amino acids.

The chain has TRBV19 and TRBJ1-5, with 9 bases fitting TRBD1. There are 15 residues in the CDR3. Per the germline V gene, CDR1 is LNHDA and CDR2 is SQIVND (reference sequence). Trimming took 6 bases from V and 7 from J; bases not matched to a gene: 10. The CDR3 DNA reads TGTGCCAGTAGCTTGGGACAGGGAACGGGCCAGCCCCAGCATTTT. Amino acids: CASSLGQGTGQPQHF. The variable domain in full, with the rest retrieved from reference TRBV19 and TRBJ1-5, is DGGITQSPKYLFRKEGQNVTLSCEQNLNHDAMYWYRQDPGQGLRLIYYSQIVNDFQKGDIAEGYSVSREKKESFPLTVTSAQKNPTAFYLCASSLGQGTGQPQHFGDGTRLSIL.

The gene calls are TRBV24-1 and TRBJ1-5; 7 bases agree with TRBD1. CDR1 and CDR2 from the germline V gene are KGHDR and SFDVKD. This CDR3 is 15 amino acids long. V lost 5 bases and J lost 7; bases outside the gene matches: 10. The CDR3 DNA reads TGTGCCACCAGTGTTGGAGGGGGCGTGGGCCAGCCCCAGCATTTT. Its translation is CATSVGGGVGQPQHF.

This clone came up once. The DNA for the CDR3 is TGTGCCAGCAGTGATGCCGGGACAGGGGTTTGGATTGCTAATGAAAAACTGTTTTTT. It translates to CASSDAGTGVWIANEKLFF. This sequence joins TRBV2 and TRBJ1-4; 10 bases match TRBD1. The germline CDR1 and CDR2 sequences are SNHLY and FYNNEI. The CDR3 covers 19 residues. Trimming at V came to 3 bases and at J to 3 bases, leaving 13 bases not matched to a gene.

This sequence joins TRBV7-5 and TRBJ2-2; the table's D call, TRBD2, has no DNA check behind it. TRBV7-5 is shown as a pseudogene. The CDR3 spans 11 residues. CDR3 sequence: CASSFLKELFF. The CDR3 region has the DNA TGTGCCAGCAGCTTCCTTAAGGAGCTGTTTTTT.

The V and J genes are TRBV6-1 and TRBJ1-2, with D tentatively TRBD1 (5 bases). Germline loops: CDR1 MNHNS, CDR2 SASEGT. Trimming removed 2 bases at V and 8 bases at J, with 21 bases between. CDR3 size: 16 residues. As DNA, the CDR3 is TGTGCCAGCAGTGAAAGCGGGGGGACCTCGGCATGGGGCTACACCTTC. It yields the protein CASSESGGTSAWGYTF.

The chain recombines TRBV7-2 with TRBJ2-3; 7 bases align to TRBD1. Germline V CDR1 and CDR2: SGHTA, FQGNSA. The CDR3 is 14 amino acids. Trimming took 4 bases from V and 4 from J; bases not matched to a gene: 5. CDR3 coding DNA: TGTGCCAGCAGCTCGGACAGGTCTCCAGATACGCAGTATTTT. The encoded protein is CASSSDRSPDTQYF.

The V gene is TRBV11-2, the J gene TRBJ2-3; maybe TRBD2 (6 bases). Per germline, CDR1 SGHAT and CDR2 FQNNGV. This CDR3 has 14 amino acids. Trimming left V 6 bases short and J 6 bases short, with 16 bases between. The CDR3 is CASRSGTFPDTQYF. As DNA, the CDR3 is TGTGCCAGCAGATCCGGGACTTTTCCCGATACGCAGTATTTT.

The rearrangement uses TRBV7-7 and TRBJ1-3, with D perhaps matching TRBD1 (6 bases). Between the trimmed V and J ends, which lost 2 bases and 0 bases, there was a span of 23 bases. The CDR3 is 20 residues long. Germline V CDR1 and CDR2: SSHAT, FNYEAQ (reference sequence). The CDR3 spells CASSLIVRTAYTRSGNTIYF. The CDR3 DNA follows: TGTGCCAGCAGCTTAATAGTGCGGACAGCTTACACCCGCTCTGGAAACACCATATATTTT.

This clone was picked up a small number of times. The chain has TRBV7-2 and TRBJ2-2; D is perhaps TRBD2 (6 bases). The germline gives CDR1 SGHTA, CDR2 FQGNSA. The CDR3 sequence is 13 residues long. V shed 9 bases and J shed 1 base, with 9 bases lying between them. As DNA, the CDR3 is TGTGCCAGTCTAGCGAGGAACACCGGGGAGCTGTTTTTT. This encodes CASLARNTGELFF.

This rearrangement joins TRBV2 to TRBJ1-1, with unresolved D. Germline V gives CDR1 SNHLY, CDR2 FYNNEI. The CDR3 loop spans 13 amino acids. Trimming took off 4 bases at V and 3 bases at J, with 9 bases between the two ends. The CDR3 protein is CASSVRTYTEAFF. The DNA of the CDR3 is TGTGCCAGCAGTGTGAGGACTTACACTGAAGCTTTCTTT.

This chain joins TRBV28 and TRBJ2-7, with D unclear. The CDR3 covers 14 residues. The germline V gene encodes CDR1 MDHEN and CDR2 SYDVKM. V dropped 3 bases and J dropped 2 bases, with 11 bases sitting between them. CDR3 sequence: CASSFLTGTYEQYF. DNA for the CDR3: TGTGCCAGCAGTTTTTTGACGGGTACCTACGAGCAGTACTTC.

The CDR3 nucleotides are TGCGCCAGCAACCGGGACAGGGAGGCCGGGGAGCTGTTTTTT. Protein sequence: CASNRDREAGELFF. The rearrangement links TRBV10-1 to TRBJ2-2; TRBD1 matches at 9 bases. The germline V gene has CDR1 WNHNN and CDR2 SYGVQD (reference sequence). V was pared by 7 bases and J by 6 bases, with 6 bases of the junction left unmatched. The CDR3 is made up of 14 amino acids.

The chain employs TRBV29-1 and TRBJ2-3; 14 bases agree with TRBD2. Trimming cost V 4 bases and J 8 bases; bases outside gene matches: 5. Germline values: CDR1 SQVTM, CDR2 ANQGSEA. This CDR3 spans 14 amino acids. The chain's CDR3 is CSVGLAGGPGTQYF. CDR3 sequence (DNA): TGCAGCGTTGGACTAGCGGGGGGGCCAGGTACGCAGTATTTT.

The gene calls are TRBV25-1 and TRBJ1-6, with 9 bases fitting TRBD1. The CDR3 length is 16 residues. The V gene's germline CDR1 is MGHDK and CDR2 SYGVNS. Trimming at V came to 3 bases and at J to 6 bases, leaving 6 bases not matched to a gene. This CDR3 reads CASSDRTGVSNSPLHF. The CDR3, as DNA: TGTGCCAGCAGTGATCGGACAGGGGTATCTAATTCACCCCTCCACTTT.

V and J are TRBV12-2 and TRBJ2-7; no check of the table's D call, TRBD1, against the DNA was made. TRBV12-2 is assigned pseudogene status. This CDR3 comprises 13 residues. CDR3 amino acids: CARPEWPLYEQYF. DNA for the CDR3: TGTGCAAGACCCGAATGGCCGCTCTACGAGCAGTACTTC.

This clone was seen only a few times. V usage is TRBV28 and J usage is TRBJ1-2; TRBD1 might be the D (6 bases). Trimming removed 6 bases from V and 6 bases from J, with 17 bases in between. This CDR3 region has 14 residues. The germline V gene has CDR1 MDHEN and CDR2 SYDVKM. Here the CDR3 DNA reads TGTGCCAGCAGGGCCGGACAGCTTTCAGATGGCTACACCTTC. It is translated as CASRAGQLSDGYTF.